Listed below are T cell receptor beta chains from one sample, sequenced in a study of prognosis after radiotherapy for stage I lung cancer. TCRdb ran MiXCR on the multiplex PCR reads and lists one entry per CDR3 protein. The table lists fewer than 25,000 distinct CDR3 sequences, about 37% of them singletons. The sequencing here drew on PBMCs, taken before or after stereotactic body radiation therapy (not recorded which). The receptors shown here come from a donor at least 50 years old with non-small cell lung cancer. The CDR3 runs from the conserved cysteine through the conserved F or W.

v_gene	j_gene	CDR3aa
TRBV24-1	TRBJ2-7	CATSDPYRGSYEQYF
TRBV7-9	TRBJ1-2	CASSLSGQGSGGYTF
TRBV19	TRBJ2-7	CASSSGLSYEQYF
TRBV11-2	TRBJ2-7	CASSLLGAGAHEQYF
TRBV11-2	TRBJ1-5	CASSLGVNQPQHF
TRBV3-1	TRBJ2-3	CASSQDQPPTLTDTQYF
TRBV7-2	TRBJ1-3	CASRETVTVSNTIYF
TRBV29-1	TRBJ2-5	CSVGVTQETQYF
TRBV12-5	TRBJ2-7	CASGSREGAYEQYF
TRBV7-6	TRBJ2-1	CASSLGGGRYNEQFF
TRBV12-3/TRBV12-4	TRBJ1-4	CASSFGKNNEKLFF
TRBV7-9	TRBJ1-1	CASSNSGGGTEAFF
TRBV30	TRBJ1-3	CAWREQESGNTIYF
TRBV20-1	TRBJ1-1	CSARDHSTTGVTEAFF
TRBV6-2/TRBV6-3	TRBJ2-1	CASSDSRTSDYNEQFF
TRBV7-2	TRBJ2-5	CASSLAWTSRRETQYF
TRBV12-3/TRBV12-4	TRBJ1-5	CASSFGGSNQPQHF
TRBV6-1	TRBJ2-1	CASSGGTGVYNEQFF
TRBV6-1	TRBJ2-1	CASIPWTSGGNYQFF
TRBV30	TRBJ2-7	CAWSVAGLAFGEQYF
TRBV20-1	TRBJ2-4	CSARDSKNIQYF
TRBV24-1	TRBJ2-2	CATSDFERDTGELFF
TRBV7-3	TRBJ1-1	CASSLDGYTEAFF
TRBV27	TRBJ2-1	CASSLKAGSGNEQFF
TRBV5-5	TRBJ1-3	CASSLKSGNTIYF
TRBV20-1	TRBJ2-2	CSATGSGNAGELFF
TRBV6-5	TRBJ2-2	CASSYSAGAGELFF
TRBV20-1	TRBJ2-6	CSAREPGHGTYSGANVLTF
TRBV7-9	TRBJ1-4	CASSNLFAGEKLFF
TRBV27	TRBJ2-3	CASSPDSPGRSKDTQYF
TRBV28	TRBJ1-5	CASGTGNQPQHF
TRBV6-2/TRBV6-3	TRBJ2-7	CASSSTGDLAVEQYF
TRBV6-1	TRBJ1-5	CASSEAQLVTGRLNQPQHF
TRBV30	TRBJ2-1	CAWSGGTGSYNEQFF
TRBV4-1	TRBJ1-5	CASSQDAYQPQHF
TRBV3-1	TRBJ2-3	CASSQVDDTQYF
TRBV15	TRBJ1-2	CATSIVTGGSQNYGYTF
TRBV20-1	TRBJ2-5	CSASGGPTGGGETQYF
TRBV9	TRBJ2-1	CASSPGGDSYNEQFF
TRBV20-1	TRBJ1-1	CSARHDRSSGAFF
TRBV30	TRBJ2-3	CASQDWLAPKGYF
TRBV7-6	TRBJ2-7	CASSHSGNLYEQYF
TRBV7-7	TRBJ2-3	CASSPLGYTDTQYF
TRBV24-1	TRBJ2-1	CATSSPGLTYNEQFF
TRBV27	TRBJ2-7	CASSFAGTPASEKYF
TRBV19	TRBJ2-1	CASSRAGGRYNEQFF
TRBV6-1	TRBJ1-1	CAISPSGRNTEAFF
TRBV7-9	TRBJ1-3	CASSLGTGTRNTTYF
TRBV7-2	TRBJ2-5	CASSFPPGTSGLQETQYF
TRBV10-1	TRBJ2-1	CASSRSQEGEQFF
TRBV11-3	TRBJ2-7	CASSLDEAYEQYF